Below are 6 T cell receptor beta chains sequenced from a single sample in a study of OX40 agonist ivuxolimab in advanced cancers. Assay used: immunoSEQ multiplex PCR; TCRdb lists only in-frame clones, some missing. Here the sample spans tens of thousands of clones, 84% being singletons. The sample in question was CD4+ or CD8+ T cells sorted from blood, obtained in a trial of the OX40 agonist ivuxolimab. These receptors were taken from an adult with an advanced solid tumor such as melanoma, head and neck, liver or kidney cancer.

Comment on this clone: This same CDR3 is encoded by further DNA sequences in the sample. The chain employs TRBV29-1 and TRBJ2-5; possibly TRBD1 for D (5 bases). V was clipped by 3 bases and J by 2 bases, with 10 bases between them. There are 13 residues in the CDR3. Germline CDR1 is SQVTM and CDR2 is ANQGSEA. DNA of the CDR3: TGCAGCGTTGACGCAGGGTTTCAAGAGACCCAGTACTTC. Translated, it gives CSVDAGFQETQYF.

The chain joins TRBV18 to TRBJ2-5, with D possibly being TRBD2 (6 bases). Germline V CDR1 and CDR2: KGHSH, LQKENI. Trimming removed 0 bases from V and 11 bases from J, with 13 bases in between. The CDR3 loop spans 13 amino acids. The DNA of the CDR3 is TGTGCCAGCTCACCACCGATAAGGGAGGAGCAGTACTTC. It encodes CASSPPIREEQYF. Complete variable domain (other parts from reference TRBV18 and TRBJ2-5): NAGVMQNPRHLVRRRGQEARLRCSPMKGHSHVYWYRQLPEEGLKFMVYLQKENIIDESGMPKERFSAEFPKEGPSILRIQQVVRGDSAAYFCASSPPIREEQYFGPGTRLLVL.

The chain is built from TRBV19 and TRBJ2-3; 9 bases map to TRBD1. With V trimmed by 6 bases and J by 3 bases, 4 bases remained unmatched. The CDR3 length is 14 residues. Germline loops: CDR1 LNHDA, CDR2 SQIVND (reference sequence). The CDR3 is CASRDRGRTDTQYF. The CDR3 bases are TGTGCCAGTAGGGACAGGGGAAGGACAGATACGCAGTATTTT.

A few counts support this clone. The chain uses TRBV4-2 and TRBJ2-5; 10 positions agree with TRBD2. V lost 6 bases, J lost 4 bases, and 17 bases stayed unmatched. The length of the CDR3 is 18 residues. Germline V gene data show CDR1 as LGHNA and CDR2 as YNFKEQ. CDR3 sequence: CASSSGRGASGGAETQYF. For the CDR3, the DNA is TGTGCCAGCAGTTCCGGAAGGGGGGCTAGCGGGGGAGCAGAGACCCAGTACTTC.

This sequence joins TRBV18 and TRBJ2-7; D is possibly TRBD1 (5 bases). Germline assignment: CDR1 KGHSH and CDR2 LQKENI. Trimming pared 4 bases from V and 3 bases from J, leaving 10 bases between. CDR3 length: 13 amino acids. The CDR3 DNA reads as TGTGCCAGCTCACTACTGGACAACTACGAGCAGTACTTC. Encoded protein: CASSLLDNYEQYF.

The chain combines TRBV28 with TRBJ1-3; TRBD1 aligns across 10 bases. Germline trimming cut 7 bases from V and 7 bases from J; bases unmatched to any gene: 4. The CDR3 length is 13 residues. CDR1 is MDHEN and CDR2 is SYDVKM in the germline V gene. The CDR3 here is CASMDRGRNTIYF. The CDR3 DNA sequence: TGTGCCAGCATGGACAGGGGGAGGAACACCATATATTTT.